The 30 T cell receptor beta chains given below trace back to one sample, sequenced in a study of blood T cell repertoires in COVID-19. The repertoire was sequenced with immunoSEQ multiplex PCR; TCRdb's copy has only in-frame clones and lacks some. Altogether about 69,000 clones are present, nearly 80% being singletons, with the ten largest covering roughly 48%. Sequences were obtained from peripheral blood. The receptor set was obtained from a human donor in a cohort sampled during active COVID-19.

The gene calls are TRBV6-2 or TRBV6-3 and TRBJ2-6, with 10 bases that match TRBD1. V lost 1 base to trimming and J lost 2 bases; unmatched junction nucleotides: 14. Germline CDR1 and CDR2: MNHEY and SVGEGT. The CDR3 consists of 21 residues. CDR3 DNA sequence: TGTGCCAGCAGTTACTTCCCCGGGGGGACAGGGGAAGAGGCTGGGGCCAACGTCCTGACTTTC. This gives the protein CASSYFPGGTGEEAGANVLTF.

The V gene is TRBV5-1, the J gene TRBJ2-7; 13 nucleotides align to TRBD2. After removal of 4 bases from V and 7 bases from J, the junction contained 5 bases not matched to a gene. The germline gives CDR1 SGHRS, CDR2 YFSETQ. This CDR3 is 14 amino acids long. CDR3 sequence reads: CASSPGLAGREQYF. The CDR3 DNA follows: TGCGCCAGCAGCCCGGGACTAGCGGGGCGGGAGCAGTACTTC.

The rearrangement links TRBV27 to TRBJ2-1; 11 nucleotides align to TRBD2. The junction had 12 bases not matched to a gene; V was cut back by 6 bases and J by 8 bases. CDR1 is MNHEY, CDR2 SMNVEV, per germline (reference sequence). The CDR3 is made up of 16 amino acids. CDR3: CASSPLSGGAKDEQFF. The CDR3, as DNA: TGTGCCAGCAGCCCCCTTAGCGGGGGGGCTAAAGATGAGCAGTTCTTC.

The chain has TRBV5-4 and TRBJ2-5; TRBD1 matches 10 bases. The CDR3 has 15 residues. Germline V gives CDR1 SGHNT, CDR2 YYREEE (reference sequence). V lost 3 bases and J lost 5; bases outside the gene matches: 7. The chain's CDR3 is CASSWGQGSLETQYF. The CDR3 DNA sequence: TGTGCCAGCAGCTGGGGACAGGGGTCGTTGGAGACCCAGTACTTC.

The table lists this clone with a few counts. V is TRBV10-3 and J is TRBJ1-6, with 8 bases identical to TRBD1. The length of the CDR3 is 18 residues. Trimming at V came to 3 bases and at J to 5 bases, leaving 12 bases not matched to a gene. Germline V gene lookup returns CDR1 ENHRY and CDR2 SYGVKD. CDR3 sequence reads: CAISDSNRQGMDNSPLHF. The CDR3 DNA is TGTGCCATCAGTGACTCGAACCGACAGGGGATGGATAATTCACCCCTCCACTTT.

The genes are TRBV7-9 and TRBJ2-1; D possibly corresponds to TRBD2 (5 bases). The CDR3 has 14 residues. V lost 1 base to trimming and J lost 6 bases, with 10 bases between them. Germline V gene data show CDR1 as SEHNR and CDR2 as FQNEAQ (reference sequence). The CDR3 DNA reads as TGTGCCAGCAGCTTAGGGGCTAGCTCCAATGAGCAGTTCTTC. This translates into CASSLGASSNEQFF. Full variable domain (outside the CDR3, taken from reference TRBV7-9 and TRBJ2-1): DTGVSQNPRHKITKRGQNVTFRCDPISEHNRLYWYRQTLGQGPEFLTYFQNEAQLEKSRLLSDRFSAERPKGSFSTLEIQRTEQGDSAMYLCASSLGASSNEQFFGPGTRLTVL.

The chain employs TRBV28 and TRBJ2-1; 8 bases align to TRBD2. This CDR3 contains 17 residues. Germline V lookup: CDR1 MDHEN, CDR2 SYDVKM. V was clipped by 4 bases and J by 0 bases; unmatched bases: 8. The CDR3 loop reads CASSSLLAESSYNEQFF. DNA of the CDR3: TGTGCCAGCAGTTCCCTACTAGCGGAAAGCTCCTACAATGAGCAGTTCTTC.

This clone turned up a few times. In DNA form, the CDR3 reads TGTGCCAGCAGTTTACGGTTCTACGCCCTTATCGGTCAGGGGAGCGGGGAGCTGTTTTTT. Its protein is CASSLRFYALIGQGSGELFF. The V call is TRBV28, the J call TRBJ2-2, with D perhaps TRBD1 (6 bases). The V gene lost 2 bases and the J gene lost 7 bases, with 29 bases spanning the gap. Looked up from germline, CDR1 is MDHEN and CDR2 is SYDVKM. The CDR3 runs to 20 residues.

The V gene is TRBV9, the J gene TRBJ2-2, with a possible D match to TRBD1 (6 bases). This CDR3 has 17 residues. Germline V gives CDR1 SGDLS, CDR2 YYNGEE. The ends were cut back, 4 bases at V and 0 bases at J, with 16 bases in the middle. CDR3 coding DNA: TGTGCCAGCAGCCCTCGGACAGTCGTTTCGAACACCGGGGAGCTGTTTTTT. Translating gives CASSPRTVVSNTGELFF.

The chain carries TRBV5-5 and TRBJ2-7, with D uncertain. CDR3 length: 15 residues. V was clipped by 7 bases and J by 1 base, with 18 bases between them. Germline CDR1 SGHKS, CDR2 YYEKEE (reference sequence). As DNA, the CDR3 is TGTGCCAGCTCCTCCGCAGGTATGATTTCCTACGAGCAGTACTTC. Its protein product is CASSSAGMISYEQYF.

The chain uses TRBV7-8 and TRBJ1-4, with TRBD1 matching 8 bases. Germline assignment: CDR1 SGHVS and CDR2 FQNEAQ. The CDR3 has 15 residues. The V gene end was trimmed by 4 bases and the J gene end by 3 bases; junction bases not matched to a gene: 4. The CDR3 sequence: CASSSTGAPNEKLFF. Written as DNA, the CDR3 is TGTGCCAGCAGCTCGACAGGGGCACCTAATGAAAAACTGTTTTTT.

The rearrangement links TRBV9 to TRBJ2-7, with D possibly matching TRBD1 (5 bases). Germline CDR1 reads SGDLS; CDR2 reads YYNGEE. This CDR3 spans 12 amino acids. Trimming left V 4 bases short and J 3 bases short, with 8 bases between. The CDR3 DNA sequence: TGTGCCAGCAGCCCCGACAGCTACGAGCAGTACTTC. It yields the protein CASSPDSYEQYF. Supplemented by reference TRBV9 and TRBJ2-7, the full variable domain reads DSGVTQTPKHLITATGQRVTLRCSPRSGDLSVYWYQQSLDQGLQFLIQYYNGEERAKGNILERFSAQQFPDLHSELNLSSLELGDSALYFCASSPDSYEQYFGPGTRLTVT.

V usage is TRBV5-4 and J usage is TRBJ2-5; 12 bases agree with TRBD2. The V gene's germline CDR1 is SGHNT and CDR2 YYREEE (reference sequence). CDR3 length: 14 amino acids. Losses at the gene ends were 7 bases for V and 4 bases for J; bases not matched to a gene: 5. The CDR3 bases are TGTGCCAGCCGACTAGCGGGAGTCTCAGAGACCCAGTACTTC. Residues: CASRLAGVSETQYF.

The rearrangement joins TRBV12-3 or TRBV12-4 to TRBJ1-6; perhaps TRBD1 as D (5 bases). V lost 5 bases to trimming and J lost 7 bases, with 9 bases between them. The CDR3 covers 13 residues. CDR3 bases: TGTGCCAGCAGTCCCCGACAGAATTCACCCCTCCACTTT. Its protein is CASSPRQNSPLHF.

The V gene is TRBV7-6, the J gene TRBJ2-3, with no clear D. The CDR3 loop spans 13 amino acids. V was clipped by 3 bases and J by 2 bases, with 6 bases between them. CDR1 SGHVS and CDR2 FNYEAQ come from the germline V gene. The CDR3 bases are TGTGCCAGCAGCTTTATCGTCACAGATACGCAGTATTTT. Its protein is CASSFIVTDTQYF.

The chain carries TRBV5-1 and TRBJ2-5; D is possibly TRBD2 (6 bases). Germline V CDR1 and CDR2: SGHRS, YFSETQ. This CDR3 has 15 residues. Trimming cost V 0 bases and J 5 bases, with 14 bases left between them. The CDR3 DNA is TGCGCCAGCAGCTTGGCCCGGGGGTTGGGTGAGACCCAGTACTTC. Translation: CASSLARGLGETQYF.

This clone was counted a few times. The chain has TRBV5-4 and TRBJ1-4; D not resolved. V was shortened by 5 bases and J by 4 bases, with 12 bases between the two germline ends. Looked up from germline, CDR1 is SGHNT and CDR2 is YYREEE (reference sequence). The length of the CDR3 is 14 residues. The DNA of the CDR3 is TGTGCCAGCAGTTCTGGGCAGAATAATGAAAAACTGTTTTTT. This codes for CASSSGQNNEKLFF.

CDR3 DNA sequence: TGTGCCTGGAGTGTTTATCGGGGATATATGGGGGGCTACACCTTC. Residues: CAWSVYRGYMGGYTF. The chain employs TRBV30 and TRBJ1-2; no firm D call. With 0 bases removed from V and 8 bases from J, the gap between germline ends came to 19 bases. The CDR3 spans 15 residues. Germline CDR1 and CDR2: GTSNPN and SVGIG (reference sequence).

The count of this clone is one. The chain joins TRBV9 to TRBJ1-6; D may be TRBD1 (6 bases). V was cut by 2 bases and J by 8 bases, with 17 bases left in between. Germline V lookup: CDR1 SGDLS, CDR2 YYNGEE. The CDR3 is 16 residues long. The CDR3 spells CASSVGGTSGDSPLHF. For the CDR3, the DNA is TGTGCCAGCAGCGTGGGGGGGACATCCGGGGATTCACCCCTCCACTTT.

The chain joins TRBV12-3 or TRBV12-4 to TRBJ1-5; D is unresolved. The V end was cut by 1 base, the J end by 6 bases, with 4 bases between. The CDR3 is made up of 12 amino acids. This chain's CDR3 is CASSLDIQPQHF. The DNA of the CDR3 is TGTGCCAGCAGTTTAGATATTCAGCCCCAGCATTTT.

The chain combines TRBV5-5 with TRBJ1-4, with 7 bases aligning to TRBD1. The V gene end was trimmed by 2 bases and the J gene end by 4 bases; junction bases not matched to a gene: 8. Germline V gives CDR1 SGHKS, CDR2 YYEKEE (reference sequence). The CDR3 runs 16 residues. The CDR3 loop reads CASSLYGTGDNEKLFF. The CDR3, as DNA: TGTGCCAGCAGCTTATATGGTACAGGGGATAATGAAAAACTGTTTTTT.

The chain links TRBV5-4 to TRBJ2-1, with TRBD1 identical over 11 bases. Looked up from germline, CDR1 is SGHNT and CDR2 is YYREEE (reference sequence). V trimming: 5 bases; J trimming: 0 bases; junction bases outside the gene matches: 4. This CDR3 has 16 residues. CDR3 in amino acids: CASRRDRGVSYNEQFF. The CDR3 DNA is TGTGCCAGCAGGCGGGACAGGGGGGTCTCCTACAATGAGCAGTTCTTC.

This clone was detected only once. The V call is TRBV4-1, the J call TRBJ2-6; TRBD1 matches at 7 bases. This CDR3 is built from 18 residues. From germline, CDR1 is MGHRA and CDR2 YSYEKL. V dropped 0 bases and J dropped 0; count of bases not matched to a gene: 5. The CDR3: CASSQEPGQSSGANVLTF. The DNA for the CDR3 is TGCGCCAGCAGCCAAGAGCCGGGACAGAGCTCTGGGGCCAACGTCCTGACTTTC.

The gene calls are TRBV28 and TRBJ2-1; 9 bases fit TRBD2. There are 15 residues in the CDR3. Germline CDR1 is MDHEN and CDR2 is SYDVKM. With V trimmed by 3 bases and J by 4 bases, 4 bases remained unmatched. The CDR3 protein is CASSFVAGAYNEQFF. The CDR3 bases are TGTGCCAGCAGTTTTGTAGCGGGAGCTTACAATGAGCAGTTCTTC.

The chain is built from TRBV6-2 or TRBV6-3 and TRBJ2-2; 7 nucleotides agree with TRBD2. The germline CDR1 and CDR2 sequences are MNHEY and SVGEGT. This CDR3 region has 17 residues. J gave up 1 base and V 3 bases, and 8 bases lay outside the gene matches. The DNA of the CDR3 is TGTGCCAGCAGTTATCCTCTGGGCGGGGGGAACACCGGGGAGCTGTTTTTT. Translating gives CASSYPLGGGNTGELFF.

The chain employs TRBV6-6 and TRBJ1-5, with 9 bases lining up with TRBD1. The germline CDR1 and CDR2 sequences are MNHNY and SVGAGI (reference sequence). CDR3 size: 14 residues. With V trimmed by 5 bases and J by 7 bases, 6 bases remained unmatched. The CDR3 nucleotides are TGTGCCAGCAGTACACAGGGGGCTTGGCAGCCCCAGCATTTT. It codes for CASSTQGAWQPQHF.

This clone was observed once. The DNA for the CDR3 is TGTGCCAGCAGCTTAGGTGTGGCTTCCCCTGAAGCTTTCTTT. Protein: CASSLGVASPEAFF. The chain carries TRBV7-9 and TRBJ1-1; D ambiguous. The CDR3 totals 14 residues. Trimming removed 1 base at V and 6 bases at J, with 12 bases between. Germline V lookup: CDR1 SEHNR, CDR2 FQNEAQ (reference sequence).

The chain employs TRBV15 and TRBJ1-5; D unresolved. Germline CDR1 and CDR2: LNHNV and YYDKDF (reference sequence). CDR3 size: 14 residues. V lost 1 base, J lost 1 base, and 5 bases lay in between. The CDR3 nucleotides are TGTGCCACCAGCAGAGGCGTCAGCAATCAGCCCCAGCATTTT. This sequence encodes CATSRGVSNQPQHF.

V is TRBV25-1 and J is TRBJ2-3; D might be TRBD2 (7 bases). CDR3 length equals 15 residues. Trimming cost V 2 bases and J 3 bases, with 12 bases left between them. Germline V CDR1 and CDR2: MGHDK, SYGVNS. Here the CDR3 reads CASSEMRGGTDTQYF. The DNA for the CDR3 is TGTGCCAGCAGTGAAATGAGGGGGGGAACAGATACGCAGTATTTT.

This chain connects TRBV28 to TRBJ2-7; 9 nucleotides agree with TRBD1. The length of the CDR3 is 15 residues. The V gene end was trimmed by 7 bases and the J gene end by 0 bases; junction bases not matched to a gene: 7. Germline loops: CDR1 MDHEN, CDR2 SYDVKM. The CDR3 nucleotides are TGTGCCAGCAATGAATCGGGACAGGGCTCCTACGAGCAGTACTTC. Its protein is CASNESGQGSYEQYF.